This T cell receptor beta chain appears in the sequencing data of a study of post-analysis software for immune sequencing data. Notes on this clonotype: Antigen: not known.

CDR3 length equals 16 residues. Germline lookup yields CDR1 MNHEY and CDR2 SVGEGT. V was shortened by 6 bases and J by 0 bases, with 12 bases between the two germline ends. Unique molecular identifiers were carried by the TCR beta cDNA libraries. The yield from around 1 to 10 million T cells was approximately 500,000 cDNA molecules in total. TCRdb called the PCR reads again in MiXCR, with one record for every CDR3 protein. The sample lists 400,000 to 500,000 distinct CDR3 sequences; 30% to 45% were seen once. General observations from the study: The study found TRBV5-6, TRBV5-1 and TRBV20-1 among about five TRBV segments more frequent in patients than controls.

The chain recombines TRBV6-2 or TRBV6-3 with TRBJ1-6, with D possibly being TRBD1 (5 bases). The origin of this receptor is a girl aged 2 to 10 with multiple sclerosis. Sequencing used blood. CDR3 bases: TGTGCCAGCAGGGCGGGACGGAGCTCCTATAATTCACCCCTCCACTTT. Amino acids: CASRAGRSSYNSPLHF.